The 7 T cell receptor beta chains below come from one sample, sequenced in a study of blood T cell repertoires in COVID-19. The method was immunoSEQ multiplex PCR; TCRdb's version includes in-frame clones alone and lacks a portion of them. The sample consists of 110,000 or so clones, over 60% of them appearing once. Sequences were obtained from peripheral blood. The receptors derive from a human donor in a cohort sampled during active COVID-19.

J is TRBJ2-7 and V is TRBV4-1; 7 bases line up with TRBD1. Trimming removed 3 bases from V and 2 bases from J; junction bases left unmatched: 7. The V gene's germline CDR1 is MGHRA and CDR2 YSYEKL. This CDR3 is 15 amino acids long. The CDR3 region is CASSHRNRGPYEQYF. CDR3 DNA: TGCGCCAGCAGCCACCGAAACAGGGGCCCCTACGAGCAGTACTTC.

This clone was counted between two and nine times. The chain couples TRBV24-1 to TRBJ2-7, with a weak D call TRBD1 (5 bases). With 2 bases removed from V and 3 bases from J, the gap between germline ends came to 13 bases. The V gene's germline CDR1 is KGHDR and CDR2 SFDVKD. The CDR3 runs 15 residues. CDR3 nucleotides: TGTGCCACCAGTGATTCACAGGCGAGTCGCTACGAGCAGTACTTC. It translates to CATSDSQASRYEQYF.

This clone has just a few counts. The gene calls are TRBV30 and TRBJ2-7; possible D gene TRBD2, 5 bases. The ends were cut back, 1 base at V and 7 bases at J, with 8 bases in the middle. The CDR3 runs to 11 residues. CDR1 and CDR2 (germline): GTSNPN, SVGIG (reference sequence). The CDR3 is CAWSASGEQYF. The CDR3 DNA reads as TGTGCCTGGAGTGCTTCGGGGGAGCAGTACTTC.

This clone was counted between two and nine times. CDR3 in DNA: TGTGCCAGCAGGGACACCATGAACACTGAAGCTTTCTTT. It yields the protein CASRDTMNTEAFF. This sequence joins TRBV6-6 and TRBJ1-1; possible D gene TRBD1, 5 bases. The germline gives CDR1 MNHNY, CDR2 SVGAGI (reference sequence). The CDR3 is made up of 13 amino acids. Deletions cut 6 bases from V and 0 bases from J, with 8 bases between.

The chain combines TRBV5-1 with TRBJ2-7; TRBD1 matches at 12 bases. There are 15 residues in the CDR3. The germline V gene encodes CDR1 SGHRS and CDR2 YFSETQ. Unmatched junction bases numbered 5, after V lost 0 bases and J lost 7 bases. CDR3 bases: TGCGCCAGCAGCTTGGGGGGACAGGGGGCGACTGAGCAGTACTTC. Translated, it gives CASSLGGQGATEQYF.

The CDR3 loop is CASSLTGGVNTEAFF. As DNA, the CDR3 is TGTGCCAGCAGCTTAACGGGGGGTGTGAACACTGAAGCTTTCTTT. V is TRBV7-3 and J is TRBJ1-1; tentative D call: TRBD1 (5 bases). The germline V gene has CDR1 SGHTA and CDR2 FQGTGA. The CDR3 has 15 amino acids. V gave up 0 bases and J gave up 0 bases, with 8 bases separating them. The full variable domain, completed using reference TRBV7-3 and TRBJ1-1, is GAGVSQTPSNKVTEKGKYVELRCDPISGHTALYWYRQSLGQGPEFLIYFQGTGAADDSGLPNDRFFAVRPEGSVSTLKIQRTERGDSAVYLCASSLTGGVNTEAFFGQGTRLTVV.

This clone was observed a few times. V is TRBV30 and J is TRBJ2-5; a possible D gene is TRBD1 (6 bases). Germline V gene sequence: CDR1 GTSNPN, CDR2 SVGIG (reference sequence). The CDR3 length is 14 residues. The V gene lost 2 bases and the J gene lost 0 bases, with 10 bases spanning the gap. CDR3 nucleotides: TGTGCCTGGAGTCGAGGACAGAACCAAGAGACCCAGTACTTC. Encoded protein: CAWSRGQNQETQYF.